The 6 T cell receptor beta chains presented below share a single source sample, sequenced in a study of blood T cell repertoires in COVID-19. Repertoires were generated with immunoSEQ multiplex PCR, while TCRdb's copy carries only in-frame clones and drops some. The sample shows about 65,000 clones, about 75% of them seen only once. Sequencing was performed on peripheral blood. The receptor source for this set is a human donor in a cohort sampled during active COVID-19.

The chain joins TRBV15 to TRBJ2-2; 7 bases agree with TRBD2. Germline V lookup: CDR1 LNHNV, CDR2 YYDKDF (reference sequence). Germline trimming cut 0 bases from V and 1 base from J; bases unmatched to any gene: 5. The CDR3 sequence is 17 residues long. The CDR3 loop is CATSRDQSSGNTGELFF. For the CDR3, the DNA is TGTGCCACCAGCAGAGATCAGTCTAGCGGGAACACCGGGGAGCTGTTTTTT.

In DNA, the CDR3 is TGTGCCAGCAGTGAGATTAGCAATCAGCCCCAGCATTTT. Translated, it gives CASSEISNQPQHF. This chain links TRBV6-6 with TRBJ1-5; D gene ambiguous. The CDR3 runs 13 residues. The V gene's germline CDR1 is MNHNY and CDR2 SVGAGI (reference sequence). The ends were cut back, 5 bases at V and 0 bases at J, with 5 bases in the middle.

The gene calls are TRBV2 and TRBJ2-3, with 10 nucleotides matching TRBD2. CDR3 length equals 15 residues. Germline-derived CDR1 and CDR2 are SNHLY and FYNNEI. The trim removed 1 base at V and 7 bases at J, leaving 5 bases unmatched. CDR3 residues: CASSEEREGRYTQYF. CDR3 DNA sequence: TGTGCCAGCAGTGAAGAGCGGGAGGGCCGGTATACGCAGTATTTT.

This clone was seen just once. The rearrangement links TRBV5-6 to TRBJ1-3, with 11 bases identical to TRBD1. The CDR3 covers 16 residues. Germline V gene lookup returns CDR1 SGHDT and CDR2 YYEEEE. V was clipped by 3 bases and J by 0 bases; unmatched bases: 2. Here the CDR3 reads CASSWTGGYSGNTIYF. For the CDR3, the DNA is TGTGCCAGCAGCTGGACAGGGGGCTACTCTGGAAACACCATATATTTT.

This chain links TRBV2 with TRBJ1-4; D might be TRBD1 (5 bases). The CDR3 has 18 residues. V was shortened by 4 bases and J by 8 bases, with 26 bases between the two germline ends. Germline CDR1 is SNHLY and CDR2 is FYNNEI. The CDR3 DNA sequence: TGTGCCAGCAGTGGGGCCCTCCTACTGACAGCCCGCCGGGAAAAACTGTTTTTT. Its translation: CASSGALLLTARREKLFF.

This clone appeared a few times. J is TRBJ1-3 and V is TRBV4-3; D is undetermined. The CDR3 has 13 amino acids. Trimming cost V 1 base and J 8 bases, with 9 bases left between them. Germline V gene sequence: CDR1 LGHNA, CDR2 YSLEER. In DNA form, the CDR3 reads TGCGCCAGCAGCCAAGTCATTCGGGACACCATATATTTT. This sequence encodes CASSQVIRDTIYF.